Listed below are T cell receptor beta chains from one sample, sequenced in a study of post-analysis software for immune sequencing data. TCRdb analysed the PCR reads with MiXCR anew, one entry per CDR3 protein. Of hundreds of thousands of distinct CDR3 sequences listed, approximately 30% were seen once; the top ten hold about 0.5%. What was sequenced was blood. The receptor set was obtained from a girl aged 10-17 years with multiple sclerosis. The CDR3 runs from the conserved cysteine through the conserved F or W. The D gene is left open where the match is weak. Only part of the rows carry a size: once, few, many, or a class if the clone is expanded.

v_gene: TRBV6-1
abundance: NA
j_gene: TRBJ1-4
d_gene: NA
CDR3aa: CASSESEKRFF
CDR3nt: TGTGCCAGCAGTGAGAGTGAAAAACGGTTTTTT

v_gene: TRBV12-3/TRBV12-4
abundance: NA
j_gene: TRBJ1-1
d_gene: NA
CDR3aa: CASSVRTDSEAFF
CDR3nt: TGTGCCAGCAGTGTCCGGACAGATTCTGAAGCTTTCTTT

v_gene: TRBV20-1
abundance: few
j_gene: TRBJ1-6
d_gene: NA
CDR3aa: CSATRVKWDSPLHF
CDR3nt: TGCAGTGCGACCAGGGTGAAATGGGATTCACCCCTCCACTTT

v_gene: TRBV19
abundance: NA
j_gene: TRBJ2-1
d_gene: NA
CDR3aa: CASKGGINYNEQFF
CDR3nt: TGTGCCAGTAAAGGGGGGATAAACTACAATGAGCAGTTCTTC

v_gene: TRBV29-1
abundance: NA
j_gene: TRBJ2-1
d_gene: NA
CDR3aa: CSVRAGPNEQFF
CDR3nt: TGCAGCGTTAGGGCAGGCCCCAATGAGCAGTTCTTC

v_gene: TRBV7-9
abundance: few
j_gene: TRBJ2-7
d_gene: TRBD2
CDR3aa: CASSPSTSAPAYEQYF
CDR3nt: TGTGCCAGCAGCCCGTCAACTAGCGCGCCCGCCTACGAGCAGTACTTC

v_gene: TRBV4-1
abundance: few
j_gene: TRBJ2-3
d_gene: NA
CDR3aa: CASSQDRGPTDTQYF
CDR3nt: TGCGCCAGCAGCCAAGATAGGGGACCCACAGATACGCAGTATTTT

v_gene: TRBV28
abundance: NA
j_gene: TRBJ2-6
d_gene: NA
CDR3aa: CASTSPRSGANVLTF
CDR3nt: TGTGCCAGCACCAGCCCCCGCTCTGGGGCCAACGTCCTGACTTTC

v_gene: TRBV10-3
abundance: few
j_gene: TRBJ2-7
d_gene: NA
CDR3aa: CAISESIRAGRYEQYF
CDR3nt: TGTGCCATCAGTGAGTCCATTAGGGCAGGGAGGTACGAGCAGTACTTC

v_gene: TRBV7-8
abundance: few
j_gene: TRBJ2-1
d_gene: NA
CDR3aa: CASSYRPAANEQFF
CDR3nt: TGTGCCAGCAGCTACCGACCCGCCGCCAATGAGCAGTTCTTC

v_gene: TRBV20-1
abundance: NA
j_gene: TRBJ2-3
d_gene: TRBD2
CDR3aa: CSASLAGHGADTQYF
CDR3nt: TGCAGTGCTTCACTAGCGGGCCACGGCGCAGATACGCAGTATTTT

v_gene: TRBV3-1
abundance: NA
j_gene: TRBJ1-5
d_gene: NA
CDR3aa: CASSPSRSGNQPQHF
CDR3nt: TGTGCCAGCAGCCCCTCTAGGAGCGGGAATCAGCCCCAGCATTTT

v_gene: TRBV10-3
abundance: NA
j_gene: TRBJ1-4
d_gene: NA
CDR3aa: CAISESYGRRGLANEKLFF
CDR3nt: TGTGCCATCAGTGAGTCGTATGGGCGCCGGGGCTTGGCTAATGAAAAACTGTTTTTT

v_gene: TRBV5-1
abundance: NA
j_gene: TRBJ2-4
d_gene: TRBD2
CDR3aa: CAGSAQRTRAGIKNIQYF
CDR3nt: TGCGCCGGCAGCGCACAGCGAACGAGAGCGGGGATCAAAAACATTCAGTACTTC

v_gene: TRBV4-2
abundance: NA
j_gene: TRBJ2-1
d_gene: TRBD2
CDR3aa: CVSSHSGTSGPFPNEQFF
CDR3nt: TGTGTCAGCAGCCACTCCGGGACTAGCGGCCCATTCCCCAATGAGCAGTTCTTC

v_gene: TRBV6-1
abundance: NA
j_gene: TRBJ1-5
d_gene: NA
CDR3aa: CASSLEGGRDQHF
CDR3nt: TGTGCCAGCAGCCTTGAGGGGGGACGGGACCAGCATTTT

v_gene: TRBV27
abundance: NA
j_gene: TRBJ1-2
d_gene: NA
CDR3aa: CASSLSHSYGYTF
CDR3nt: TGTGCCAGCAGTTTATCGCACAGTTATGGCTACACCTTC

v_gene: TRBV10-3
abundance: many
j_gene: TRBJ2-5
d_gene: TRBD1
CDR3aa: CAISERAHGQGERETQYF
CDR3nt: TGTGCCATCAGTGAGCGAGCCCATGGACAGGGGGAAAGAGAGACCCAGTACTTC

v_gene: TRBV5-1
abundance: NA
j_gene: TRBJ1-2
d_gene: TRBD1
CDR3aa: CASSRGQAASGYTF
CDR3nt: TGCGCCAGCTCTCGCGGACAGGCCGCGAGCGGCTACACCTTC

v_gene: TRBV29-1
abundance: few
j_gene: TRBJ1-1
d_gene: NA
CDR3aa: CSAEGGTRGNTEAFF
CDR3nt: TGCAGCGCCGAAGGTGGTACACGGGGGAACACTGAAGCTTTCTTT

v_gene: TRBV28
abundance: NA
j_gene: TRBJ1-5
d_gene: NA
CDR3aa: CVSSFQGLASNQPQHF
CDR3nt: TGTGTCAGCAGTTTCCAGGGGTTGGCTAGCAATCAGCCCCAGCATTTT

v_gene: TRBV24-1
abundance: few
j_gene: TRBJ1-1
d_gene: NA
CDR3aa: CATSRGVGTEAFF
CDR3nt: TGTGCCACCAGCAGAGGGGTGGGGACTGAAGCTTTCTTT

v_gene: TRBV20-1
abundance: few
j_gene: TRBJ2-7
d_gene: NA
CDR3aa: CSARDRGAYRPYEQYF
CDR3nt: TGCAGTGCTAGGGACCGAGGAGCCTACCGCCCTTACGAGCAGTACTTC

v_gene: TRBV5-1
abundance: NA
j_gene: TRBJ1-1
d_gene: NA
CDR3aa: CASTNRGNTEAFF
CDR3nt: TGCGCCAGCACCAACCGGGGGAACACTGAAGCTTTCTTT

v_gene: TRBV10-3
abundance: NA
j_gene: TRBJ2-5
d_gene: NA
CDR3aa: CAISHDGQETQYF
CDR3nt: TGTGCCATCAGCCACGACGGCCAAGAGACCCAGTACTTC